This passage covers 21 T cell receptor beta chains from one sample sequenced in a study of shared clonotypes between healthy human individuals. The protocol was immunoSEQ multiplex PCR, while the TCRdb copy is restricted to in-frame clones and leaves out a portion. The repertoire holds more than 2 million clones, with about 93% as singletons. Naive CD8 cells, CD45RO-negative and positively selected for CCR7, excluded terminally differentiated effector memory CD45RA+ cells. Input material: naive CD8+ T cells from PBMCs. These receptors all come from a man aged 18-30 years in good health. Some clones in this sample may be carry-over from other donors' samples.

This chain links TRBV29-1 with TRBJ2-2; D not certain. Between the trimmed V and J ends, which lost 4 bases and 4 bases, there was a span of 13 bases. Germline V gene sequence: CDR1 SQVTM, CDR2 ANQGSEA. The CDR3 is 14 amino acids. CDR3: CSVVSPQGTGELFF. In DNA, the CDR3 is TGCAGCGTTGTGTCTCCTCAAGGCACCGGGGAGCTGTTTTTT.

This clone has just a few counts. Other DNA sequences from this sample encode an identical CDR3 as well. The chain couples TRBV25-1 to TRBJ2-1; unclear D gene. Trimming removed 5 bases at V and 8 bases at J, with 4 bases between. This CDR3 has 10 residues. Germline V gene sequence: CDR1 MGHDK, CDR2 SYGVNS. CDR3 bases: TGTGCCAGCAGTCTTGATGAGCAGTTCTTC. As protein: CASSLDEQFF.

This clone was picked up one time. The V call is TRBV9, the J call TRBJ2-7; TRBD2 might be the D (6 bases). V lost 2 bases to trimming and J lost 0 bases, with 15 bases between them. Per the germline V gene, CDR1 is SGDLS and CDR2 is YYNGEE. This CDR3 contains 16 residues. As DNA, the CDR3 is TGTGCCAGCAGCGTTACATCGGGACTTGACTCCTACGAGCAGTACTTC. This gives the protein CASSVTSGLDSYEQYF. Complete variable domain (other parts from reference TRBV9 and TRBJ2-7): DSGVTQTPKHLITATGQRVTLRCSPRSGDLSVYWYQQSLDQGLQFLIQYYNGEERAKGNILERFSAQQFPDLHSELNLSSLELGDSALYFCASSVTSGLDSYEQYFGPGTRLTVT.

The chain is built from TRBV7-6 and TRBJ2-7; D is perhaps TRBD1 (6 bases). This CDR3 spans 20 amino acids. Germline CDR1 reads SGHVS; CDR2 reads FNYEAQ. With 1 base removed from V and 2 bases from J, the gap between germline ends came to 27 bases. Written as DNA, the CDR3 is TGTGCCAGCAGCTTAGGCCTCGGGGACAAAGATATCTATTCCCCCTACGAGCAGTACTTC. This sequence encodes CASSLGLGDKDIYSPYEQYF.

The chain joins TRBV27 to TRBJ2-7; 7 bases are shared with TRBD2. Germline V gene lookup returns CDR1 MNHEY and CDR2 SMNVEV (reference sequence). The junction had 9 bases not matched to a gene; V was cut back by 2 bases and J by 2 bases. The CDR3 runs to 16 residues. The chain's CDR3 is CASSLGPRGGPYEQYF. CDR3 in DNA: TGTGCCAGCAGTTTAGGCCCTCGGGGAGGGCCCTACGAGCAGTACTTC.

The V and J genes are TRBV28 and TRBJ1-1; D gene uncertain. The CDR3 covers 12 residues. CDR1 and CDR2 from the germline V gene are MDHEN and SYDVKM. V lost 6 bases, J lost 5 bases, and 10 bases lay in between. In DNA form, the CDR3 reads TGTGCCAGCAGACCAGGATTTACTGAAGCTTTCTTT. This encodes CASRPGFTEAFF.

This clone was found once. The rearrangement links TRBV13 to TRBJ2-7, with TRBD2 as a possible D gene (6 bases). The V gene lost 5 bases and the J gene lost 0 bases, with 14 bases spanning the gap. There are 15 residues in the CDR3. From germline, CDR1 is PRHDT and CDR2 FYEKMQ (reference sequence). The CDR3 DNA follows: TGTGCCAGCAGCCCCCCAGGGACTTTCTCCTACGAGCAGTACTTC. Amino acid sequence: CASSPPGTFSYEQYF. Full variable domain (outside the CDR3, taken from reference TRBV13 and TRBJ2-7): AAGVIQSPRHLIKEKRETATLKCYPIPRHDTVYWYQQGPGQDPQFLISFYEKMQSDKGSIPDRFSAQQFSDYHSELNMSSLELGDSALYFCASSPPGTFSYEQYFGPGTRLTVT.

CDR3 nucleotide sequence: TGCGCCAGCAGTTGGGGGGAGGAGGTTGAAGCTTTCTTT. Translation: CASSWGEEVEAFF. The chain joins TRBV10-2 to TRBJ1-1; D might be TRBD1 (5 bases). V was shortened by 5 bases and J by 7 bases, with 14 bases between the two germline ends. This CDR3 spans 13 amino acids. Germline V gene data show CDR1 as WSHSY and CDR2 as SAAADI.

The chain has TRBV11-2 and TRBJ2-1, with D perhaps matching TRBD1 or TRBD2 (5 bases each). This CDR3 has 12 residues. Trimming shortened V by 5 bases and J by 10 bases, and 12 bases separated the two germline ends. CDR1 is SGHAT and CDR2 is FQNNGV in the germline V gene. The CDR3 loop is CASSTLRGEQFF. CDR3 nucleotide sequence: TGTGCCAGCAGCACCCTCCGGGGCGAGCAGTTCTTC.

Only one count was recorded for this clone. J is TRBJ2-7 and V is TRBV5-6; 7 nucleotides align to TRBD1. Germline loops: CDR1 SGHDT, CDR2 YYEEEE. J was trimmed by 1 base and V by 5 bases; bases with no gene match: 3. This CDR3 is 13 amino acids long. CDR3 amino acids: CASSQGVSYEQYF. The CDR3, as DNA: TGTGCCAGCAGTCAGGGGGTTTCCTACGAGCAGTACTTC.

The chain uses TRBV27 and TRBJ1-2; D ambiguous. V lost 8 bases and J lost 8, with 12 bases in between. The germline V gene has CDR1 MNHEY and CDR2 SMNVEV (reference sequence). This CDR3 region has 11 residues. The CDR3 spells CASSGPGGYTF. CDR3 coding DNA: TGTGCCAGCTCCGGGCCCGGAGGCTACACCTTC.

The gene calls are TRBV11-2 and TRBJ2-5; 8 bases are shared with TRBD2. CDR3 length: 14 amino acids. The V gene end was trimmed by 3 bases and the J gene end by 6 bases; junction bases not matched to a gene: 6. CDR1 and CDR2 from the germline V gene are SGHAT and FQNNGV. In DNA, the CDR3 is TGTGCCAGCAGCTTTTTTCGGGGGGGACAGACCCAGTACTTC. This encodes CASSFFRGGQTQYF.

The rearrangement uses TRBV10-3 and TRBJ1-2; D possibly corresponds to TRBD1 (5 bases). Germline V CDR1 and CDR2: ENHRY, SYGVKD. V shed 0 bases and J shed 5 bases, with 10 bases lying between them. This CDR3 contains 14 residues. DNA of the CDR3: TGTGCCATCAGTGAGTCGTGGGGGAGGTATGGCTACACCTTC. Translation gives CAISESWGRYGYTF.

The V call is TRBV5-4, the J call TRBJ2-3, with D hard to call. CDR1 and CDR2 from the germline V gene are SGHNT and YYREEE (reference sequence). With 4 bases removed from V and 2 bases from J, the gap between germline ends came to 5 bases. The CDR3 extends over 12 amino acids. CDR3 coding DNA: TGTGCCAGCAGCCTAAACACAGATACGCAGTATTTT. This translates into CASSLNTDTQYF.

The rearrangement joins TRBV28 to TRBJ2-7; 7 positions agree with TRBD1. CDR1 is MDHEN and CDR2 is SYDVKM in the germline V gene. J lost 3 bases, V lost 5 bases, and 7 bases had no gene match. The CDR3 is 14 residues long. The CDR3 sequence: CASSHRDRHYEQYF. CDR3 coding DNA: TGTGCCAGCAGTCACCGGGACAGACACTACGAGCAGTACTTC.

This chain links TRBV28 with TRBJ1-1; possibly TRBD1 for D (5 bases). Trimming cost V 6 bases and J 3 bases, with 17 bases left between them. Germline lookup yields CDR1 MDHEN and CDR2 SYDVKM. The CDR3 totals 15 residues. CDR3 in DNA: TGTGCCAGCAGGGGGGTTTGGGGGTCGGACACTGAAGCTTTCTTT. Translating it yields CASRGVWGSDTEAFF. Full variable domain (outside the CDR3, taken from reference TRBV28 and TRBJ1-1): DVKVTQSSRYLVKRTGEKVFLECVQDMDHENMFWYRQDPGLGLRLIYFSYDVKMKEKGDIPEGYSVSREKKERFSLILESASTNQTSMYLCASRGVWGSDTEAFFGQGTRLTVV.

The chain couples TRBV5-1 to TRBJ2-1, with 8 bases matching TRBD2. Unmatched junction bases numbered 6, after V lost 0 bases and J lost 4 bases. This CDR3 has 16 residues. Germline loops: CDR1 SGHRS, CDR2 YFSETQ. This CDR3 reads CASSLVPLADYNEQFF. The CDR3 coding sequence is TGCGCCAGCAGCTTGGTTCCACTAGCGGATTACAATGAGCAGTTCTTC.

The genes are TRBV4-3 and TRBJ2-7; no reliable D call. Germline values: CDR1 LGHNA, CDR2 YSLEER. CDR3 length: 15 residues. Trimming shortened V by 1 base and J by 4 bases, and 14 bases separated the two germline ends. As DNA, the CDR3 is TGCGCCAGCAGCCAAGGGGCTAACGCATTTTACGAGCAGTACTTC. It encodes CASSQGANAFYEQYF.

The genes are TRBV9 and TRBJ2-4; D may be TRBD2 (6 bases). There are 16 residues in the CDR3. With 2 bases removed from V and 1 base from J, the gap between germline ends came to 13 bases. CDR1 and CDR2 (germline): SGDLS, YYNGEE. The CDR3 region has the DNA TGTGCCAGCAGCGTGGAGGCGGGGTCGGCCAAAAACATTCAGTACTTC. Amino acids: CASSVEAGSAKNIQYF. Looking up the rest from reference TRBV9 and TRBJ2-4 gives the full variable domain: DSGVTQTPKHLITATGQRVTLRCSPRSGDLSVYWYQQSLDQGLQFLIQYYNGEERAKGNILERFSAQQFPDLHSELNLSSLELGDSALYFCASSVEAGSAKNIQYFGAGTRLSVL.

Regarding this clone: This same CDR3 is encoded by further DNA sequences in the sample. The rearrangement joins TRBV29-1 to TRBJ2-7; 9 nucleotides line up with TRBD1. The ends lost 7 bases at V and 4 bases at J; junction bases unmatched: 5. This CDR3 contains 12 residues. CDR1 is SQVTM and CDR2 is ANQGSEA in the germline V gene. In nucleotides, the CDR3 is TGCAGCGCCGGGACAGGGTCGTACGAGCAGTACTTC. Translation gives CSAGTGSYEQYF.

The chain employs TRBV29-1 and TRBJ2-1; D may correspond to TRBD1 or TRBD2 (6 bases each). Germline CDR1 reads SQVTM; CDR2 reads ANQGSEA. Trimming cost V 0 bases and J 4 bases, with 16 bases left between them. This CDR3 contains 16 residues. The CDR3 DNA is TGCAGCGTTGAAGATCGAGGGGGGAAGGGTTACAATGAGCAGTTCTTC. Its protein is CSVEDRGGKGYNEQFF.